This TCR beta chain was captured by sequencing in a study of cytomegalovirus exposure and HLA in healthy donors. This clone was seen a handful of times. As yet, its antigen is unknown. General study points: Reportedly, diagnosis of cytomegalovirus status by the classifier showed high specificity and sensitivity. An analysis that was carried out later associated 17,000 or so TCR beta sequences with HLA alleles at 0.05 false discovery rate. A later analysis reportedly found fewer N-insertions in an Asian-associated ancestry cluster than the approximately 730-donor mean.

This CDR3 is 14 amino acids long. Germline V lookup: CDR1 MNHNS, CDR2 SASEGT. Trimming at V came to 6 bases and at J to 4 bases, leaving 7 bases not matched to a gene. The PCR ran on 60 Vbeta and 13 Jbeta primers. Some clones are missing from TCRdb's copy, which holds only in-frame ones; the method was immunoSEQ multiplex PCR. The sample contains more than 100,000 clones, roughly 80% of which appear only once. The specimen was PBMCs. J is TRBJ1-1 and V is TRBV6-1; 8 nucleotides match TRBD1. This clonotype was obtained from a man aged 60 to 75 in good health and CMV-seropositive. CDR3 region: CASSATGDLTEAFF. The CDR3 DNA reads as TGTGCCAGCAGCGCGACAGGGGATCTCACTGAAGCTTTCTTT.